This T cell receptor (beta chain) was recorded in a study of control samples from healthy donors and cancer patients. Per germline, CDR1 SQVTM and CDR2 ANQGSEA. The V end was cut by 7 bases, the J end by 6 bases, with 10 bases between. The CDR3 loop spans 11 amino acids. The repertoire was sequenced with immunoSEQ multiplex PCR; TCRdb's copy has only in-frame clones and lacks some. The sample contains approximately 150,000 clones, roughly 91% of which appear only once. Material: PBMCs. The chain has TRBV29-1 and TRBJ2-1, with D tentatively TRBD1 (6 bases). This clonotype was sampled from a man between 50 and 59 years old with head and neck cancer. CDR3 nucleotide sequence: TGCAGCGGGATGACAGGCAATGAGCAGTTCTTC. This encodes CSGMTGNEQFF.